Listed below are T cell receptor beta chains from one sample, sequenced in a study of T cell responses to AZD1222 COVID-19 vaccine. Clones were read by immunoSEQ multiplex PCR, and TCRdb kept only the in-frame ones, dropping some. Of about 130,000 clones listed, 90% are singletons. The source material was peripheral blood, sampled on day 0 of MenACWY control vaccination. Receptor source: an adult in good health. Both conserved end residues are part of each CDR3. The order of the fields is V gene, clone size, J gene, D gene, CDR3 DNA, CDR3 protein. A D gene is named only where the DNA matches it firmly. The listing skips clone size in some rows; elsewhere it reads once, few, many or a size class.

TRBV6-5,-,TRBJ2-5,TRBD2,TGTGCCAGCAGTTACGGGAGGGGAGGAGAGACCCAGTACTTC,CASSYGRGGETQYF
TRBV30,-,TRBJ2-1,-,TGTGCCTGGAGCGTACTCAACTACAATGAGCAGTTCTTC,CAWSVLNYNEQFF
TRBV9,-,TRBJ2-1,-,TGTGCCAGCAGCGTATTGGGAGATGAGCAGTTCTTC,CASSVLGDEQFF
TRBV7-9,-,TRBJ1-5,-,TGTGCCAGCAGCTCCACGGACTCTAGCAATCAGCCCCAGCATTTT,CASSSTDSSNQPQHF
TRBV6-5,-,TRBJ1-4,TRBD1,TGTGCCAGCAGGGACAGGAATAATGAAAAACTGTTTTTT,CASRDRNNEKLFF
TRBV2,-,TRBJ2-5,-,TGTGCCAGCAGTGACTGGGGGGGCGCAGAGACCCAGTACTTC,CASSDWGGAETQYF
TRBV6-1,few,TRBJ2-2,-,TGTGCCAGCAGTGACGCTAAGGACAGCGGGGAGCTGTTTTTT,CASSDAKDSGELFF
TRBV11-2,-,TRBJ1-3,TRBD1,TGTGCCAGCAGCTCGACAGGGGACCGGGGAAACACCATATATTTT,CASSSTGDRGNTIYF
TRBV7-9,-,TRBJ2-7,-,TGTGCCAGCAGCGACAGGACCTACGAGCAGTACTTC,CASSDRTYEQYF
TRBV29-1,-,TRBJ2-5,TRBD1,TGCAGCTCTGGGGGAGGACAGGGGTGGGAGACCCAGTACTTC,CSSGGGQGWETQYF
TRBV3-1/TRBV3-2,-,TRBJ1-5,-,TGTGCCAGCAGCCAAGGCTGGAATCAGCCCCAGCATTTT,CASSQGWNQPQHF
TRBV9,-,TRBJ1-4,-,TGTGCCAGCAGCGTAGGGGGTCTGGGGGAAAAACTGTTTTTT,CASSVGGLGEKLFF
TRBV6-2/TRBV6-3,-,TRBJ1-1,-,TGTGCCAGCAGTTACCCGAAGACAGGGAACACTGAAGCTTTCTTT,CASSYPKTGNTEAFF
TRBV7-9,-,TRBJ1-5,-,TGTGCCAGCAGCTTAGTGTCGGACCAGCCCCAGCATTTT,CASSLVSDQPQHF
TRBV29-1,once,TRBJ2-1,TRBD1,TGCAGCGTTGAAGAACCCGGGACAGGGAAGCGGAGTGAGCAGTTCTTC,CSVEEPGTGKRSEQFF
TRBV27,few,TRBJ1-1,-,TGTGCCAGCAGTTCCATCCATTCGGACAGAGGAGTGAACACTGAAGCTTTCTTT,CASSSIHSDRGVNTEAFF
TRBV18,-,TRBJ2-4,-,TGTGCCAGCTCTTCTCAGATCGGGGTAGGAAACATTCAGTACTTC,CASSSQIGVGNIQYF
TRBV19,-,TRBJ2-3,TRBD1,TGTGCCAGTAGCGGGACAGCATACTTTTCTAGCACAGATACGCAGTATTTT,CASSGTAYFSSTDTQYF
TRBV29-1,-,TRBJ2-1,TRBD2,TGCAGCGTCGCTGTAGCGGGAGTAGTTTACAATGAGCAGTTCTTC,CSVAVAGVVYNEQFF
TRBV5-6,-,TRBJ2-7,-,TGTGCCAGCAGCTTGCCGGAGGGTTCGGCCTACGAGCAGTACTTC,CASSLPEGSAYEQYF
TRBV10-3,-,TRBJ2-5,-,TGTGCCATCAGTGGGGGGGGCGCAGAGACCCAGTACTTC,CAISGGGAETQYF
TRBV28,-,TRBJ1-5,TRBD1,TGTGCCAGCAGTTCCCGTACAGGGGGCTTCGGGCAGCCCCAGCATTTT,CASSSRTGGFGQPQHF
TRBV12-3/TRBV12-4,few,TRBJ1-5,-,TGTGCCAGCAGTTTGACAGGCAATCAGCCCCAGCATTTT,CASSLTGNQPQHF
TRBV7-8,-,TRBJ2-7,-,TGTGCCAGCAGCTTAGCGCCGGACGTCTACGAGCAGTACTTC,CASSLAPDVYEQYF
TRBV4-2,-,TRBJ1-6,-,TGTGCCAGCAGCCAGACACATAATAATTCACCCCTCCACTTT,CASSQTHNNSPLHF
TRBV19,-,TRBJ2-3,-,TGTGCCAGTAGTATCGAAGATACGCAGTATTTT,CASSIEDTQYF
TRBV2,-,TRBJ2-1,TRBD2,TGTGCCAGCACCTCTAAAGGACTAGCGGGAGGGGGAGCCTACAATGAGCAGTTCTTC,CASTSKGLAGGGAYNEQFF
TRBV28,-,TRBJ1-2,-,TGTGCCAGCAGCCGCCAACAGGGAAAATTCAACTATGGCTACACCTTC,CASSRQQGKFNYGYTF
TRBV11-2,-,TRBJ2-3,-,TGTGCCAGCACCTTGGGGCAGGATCGCGCAGATACGCAGTATTTT,CASTLGQDRADTQYF
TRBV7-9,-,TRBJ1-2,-,TGTGCCAGCAGCCTGACACGGGACTATGGCTACACCTTC,CASSLTRDYGYTF
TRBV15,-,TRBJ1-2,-,TGTGCCACCAGGACCGGGACGAATCTCTTTGATGGCTACACCTTC,CATRTGTNLFDGYTF
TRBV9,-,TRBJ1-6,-,TGTGCCAGCAGCGTACGGGGGTCTGGGGATTCACCCCTCCACTTT,CASSVRGSGDSPLHF
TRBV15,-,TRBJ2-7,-,TGTGCCACCAGCAGAGAGGCGGGATGGCAGTACTTC,CATSREAGWQYF
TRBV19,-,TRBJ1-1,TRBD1,TGTGCCAGTAGTAAGCAGGGGGCCACTGAAGCTTTCTTT,CASSKQGATEAFF
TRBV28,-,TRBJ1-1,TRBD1,TGTGCCAGCAGTTTTTTGGACAGGGGGCAAACTGAAGCTTTCTTT,CASSFLDRGQTEAFF
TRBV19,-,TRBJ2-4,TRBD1,TGTGCCAGTAGTATAGATCTATGGACAGGGGGCGAAAACATTCAGTACTTC,CASSIDLWTGGENIQYF
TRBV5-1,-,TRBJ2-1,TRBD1,TGCGCCAGCAGCTTGACAGGGACAGATTACAATGAGCAGTTCTTC,CASSLTGTDYNEQFF
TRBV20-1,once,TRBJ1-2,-,TGCAGTGCTAGTACCTCGGCGTTGGTTGGTGGGGGCTACACCTTC,CSASTSALVGGGYTF
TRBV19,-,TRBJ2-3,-,TGTGCCAGTACCATGGGCGGGTCGAGCACAGATACGCAGTATTTT,CASTMGGSSTDTQYF
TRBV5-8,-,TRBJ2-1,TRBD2,TGTGCCAGCAGCTTGGCGTTAGCGGGACCTCATAAGTTCTTC,CASSLALAGPHKFF
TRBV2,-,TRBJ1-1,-,TGTGCCAGCAGTAGTTGGGGGAACACTGAAGCTTTCTTT,CASSSWGNTEAFF
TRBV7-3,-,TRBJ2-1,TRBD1,TGTGCCAGCAGCTTAAAAGACAGGGGTCGGAATGAGCAGTTCTTC,CASSLKDRGRNEQFF
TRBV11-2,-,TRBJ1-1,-,TGTGCCAGCAGCTTATTTTCCGTCGTGACAGGAGGAATAAACACTGAAGCTTTCTTT,CASSLFSVVTGGINTEAFF
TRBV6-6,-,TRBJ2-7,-,TGTGCCAGCAGTTACGGCCTTTACTACGAGCAGTACTTC,CASSYGLYYEQYF
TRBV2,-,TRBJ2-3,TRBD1,TGTGCCGGGGGACAGGGTGTCGCAGATACGCAGTATTTT,CAGGQGVADTQYF